This entry describes one T cell receptor beta chain. What it binds is not known. This entry is derived from a study of cytomegalovirus exposure and HLA in healthy donors. Study-level findings and limits: The classifier, whose performance was assessed in both the original and validation cohorts, reportedly diagnosed cytomegalovirus status with high specificity and sensitivity.

Per germline, CDR1 SNHLY and CDR2 FYNNEI. The length of the CDR3 is 15 residues. Deletions cut 10 bases from V and 4 bases from J, with 22 bases between. The PCR ran on 60 Vbeta and 13 Jbeta primers. Only in-frame clones appear in the TCRdb table, and some are missing; sequencing was by immunoSEQ multiplex PCR. This sample has roughly 170,000 clones, with 80% to 90% found just once. The sample comprised PBMCs. The TCR sequence derives from a girl aged 2 to 9 in good health and CMV-seropositive. The chain links TRBV2 to TRBJ1-2; D is unresolved. The CDR3 DNA follows: TGTGCCACTAACTTGCTAATAGGCGGAACCTATGGCTACACCTTC. Translating it yields CATNLLIGGTYGYTF. Looking up the rest from reference TRBV2 and TRBJ1-2 gives the full variable domain: EPEVTQTPSHQVTQMGQEVILRCVPISNHLYFYWYRQILGQKVEFLVSFYNNEISEKSEIFDDQFSVERPDGSNFTLKIRSTKLEDSAMYFCATNLLIGGTYGYTFGSGTRLTVV.